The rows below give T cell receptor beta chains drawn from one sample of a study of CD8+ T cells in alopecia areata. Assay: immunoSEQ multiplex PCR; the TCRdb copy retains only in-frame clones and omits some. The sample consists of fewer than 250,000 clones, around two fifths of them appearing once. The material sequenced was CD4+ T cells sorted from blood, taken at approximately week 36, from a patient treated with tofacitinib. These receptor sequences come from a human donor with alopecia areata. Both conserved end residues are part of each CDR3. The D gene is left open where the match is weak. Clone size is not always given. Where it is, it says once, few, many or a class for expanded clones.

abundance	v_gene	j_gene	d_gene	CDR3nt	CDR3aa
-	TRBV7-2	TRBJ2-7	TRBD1	TGTGCCAGCAGCGAGTCTTCCGGGACAGGCGGCTACGAGCAGTACTTC	CASSESSGTGGYEQYF
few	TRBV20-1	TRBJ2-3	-	TGCAGTGAGGGGCCGAAGGATACGCAGTATTTT	CSEGPKDTQYF
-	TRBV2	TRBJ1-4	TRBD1	TGTGCCAGCGATGGGGTTACGACAGGGAAAGAAAAACTGTTTTTT	CASDGVTTGKEKLFF
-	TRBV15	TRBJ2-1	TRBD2	TGTGCCACCAGCAGAGGGACTAGCGGGATAAACAATGAGCAGTTCTTC	CATSRGTSGINNEQFF
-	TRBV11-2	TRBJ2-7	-	TGTGCCAGCAGCCAGGGCTCCCGGACCCTCTACGAGCAGTACTTC	CASSQGSRTLYEQYF
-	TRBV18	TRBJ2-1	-	TGTGCCAGCTCACCTCTAGCAGGGGTAGGCAATGAGCAGTTCTTC	CASSPLAGVGNEQFF
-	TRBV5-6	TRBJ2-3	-	TGTGCCAGCAGCTTGGGGGGGAGCACAGATACGCAGTATTTT	CASSLGGSTDTQYF
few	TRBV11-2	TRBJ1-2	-	TGTGCCAGCAGCCAGGACATAGACTATGGCTACACCTTC	CASSQDIDYGYTF
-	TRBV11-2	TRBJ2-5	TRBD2	TGTGCCAGCAGCCCCTTAGCGGGAGCGTTACGTTCGGACTTC	CASSPLAGALRSDF
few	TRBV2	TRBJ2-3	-	TGTGCCAGCAGTGAACACAGGGCAGATACGCAGTATTTT	CASSEHRADTQYF
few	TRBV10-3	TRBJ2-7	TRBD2	TGTGCCATCAGTGACTCTAGCGGGAGTACTTCGGTTGAGCAGTACTTC	CAISDSSGSTSVEQYF
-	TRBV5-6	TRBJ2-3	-	TGTGCCAGCAGCCCCTCGGGGAGCGCAGATACGCAGTATTTT	CASSPSGSADTQYF
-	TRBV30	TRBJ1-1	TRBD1	TGTGCCTGGAGCGGGACAGGACTTGGGGACACTGAAGCTTTCTTT	CAWSGTGLGDTEAFF
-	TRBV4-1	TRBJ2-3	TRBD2	TGCGCCAGCAGCCAAGGGAGGGGTGGGACTAGCGGAGATACGCAGTATTTT	CASSQGRGGTSGDTQYF
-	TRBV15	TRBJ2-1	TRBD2	TGTGCCACCCGTCCCGGGCTAGCGGGAGGAAGCCTCTCCTACAATGAGCAGTTCTTC	CATRPGLAGGSLSYNEQFF
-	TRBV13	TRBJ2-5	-	TGTGCCAGCAGGGATACAGGCTTGGAGGAGACCCAGTACTTC	CASRDTGLEETQYF
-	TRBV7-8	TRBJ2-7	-	TGTGCCAGCAGCCGAGGTGTGAGCTCCTACGAGCAGTACTTC	CASSRGVSSYEQYF